This is a list of T cell receptor beta chains from one sample in a study of CD8 T cells in ankylosing spondylitis. Each CDR3 protein is one row after TCRdb ran MiXCR on the 5' RACE reads. The sample has just over 300,000 distinct CDR3 sequences, more than 20% seen once. Sequencing was carried out using blood, either unsorted or a sorted T cell fraction (not recorded which). Receptors originate from a female donor with ankylosing spondylitis or in good health (not recorded which). CDR3s include the opening cysteine and the closing phenylalanine or tryptophan. The order of the fields is D gene, J gene, V gene, clone size, CDR3 DNA, CDR3 protein. D genes are given only for firm matches. Part of the rows lack a size; the others show once, few, many or a class for expanded clones.

>TRBD1|TRBJ2-5|TRBV4-3|few
TGCGCCAGCAGCCAAGAGGGGACAGATCAAGAGACCCAGTACTTC
CASSQEGTDQETQYF
>.|TRBJ2-1|TRBV20-1|.
TGCAGTGCTGCCCGGGACGGAACTTACAATGAGCAGTTCTTC
CSAARDGTYNEQFF
>TRBD2|TRBJ2-2|TRBV6-5|.
TGTGCCAGCAGTTACGAAGGACTAGCGGGGAACACCGGGGAGCTGTTTTTT
CASSYEGLAGNTGELFF
>.|TRBJ2-5|TRBV24-1|many
TGTGCCACGTCTAGCGCAGGGCCAAGTCAAGAGACCCAGTACTTC
CATSSAGPSQETQYF
>.|TRBJ1-2|TRBV20-1|few
TGCAGTGCGATGGGCGGAATCTATGGCTACACCTTC
CSAMGGIYGYTF
>.|TRBJ1-3|TRBV12-3/TRBV12-4|many
TGTGCCAGCAGTCCCGGGACACTCGGAAACACCATATATTTT
CASSPGTLGNTIYF
>.|TRBJ1-1|TRBV11-3|.
TGTGCCAGCAGCTTAGATCGTACGACTGAAGCTTTCTTT
CASSLDRTTEAFF
>TRBD1|TRBJ1-5|TRBV28|.
TGTGCCAGCAGAGACAGGGTTACGGAGCCCCAGCATTTT
CASRDRVTEPQHF
>.|TRBJ2-5|TRBV6-6|.
TGTGCCAGCAGTTATGGGGGATTCCAAGAGACCCAGTACTTC
CASSYGGFQETQYF
>.|TRBJ2-1|TRBV19|.
TGTGCCAGTAGTATAGATACAGGGTCCTACAATGAGCAGTTCTTC
CASSIDTGSYNEQFF
>.|TRBJ2-7|TRBV5-6|.
TGTGCCAGCAATCTCCGGTCCGAGCAGTACTTC
CASNLRSEQYF
>.|TRBJ2-1|TRBV29-1|few
TGCAGCGTCGTAGCGTTAGGGCACAATGAGCAGTTCTTC
CSVVALGHNEQFF
>TRBD1|TRBJ2-2|TRBV27|.
TGTGCCAGCAGTTTATCCCTAGGGACAGGGAACACCGGGGAGCTGTTTTTT
CASSLSLGTGNTGELFF
>.|TRBJ1-3|TRBV12-3/TRBV12-4|.
TGTGCCATCGCCAAGGGGGGGGCTGACACCATATATTTT
CAIAKGGADTIYF
>.|TRBJ2-7|TRBV6-1|.
TGTGCCAGCAGTCCATTACACTCGTACGAGCAGTACTTC
CASSPLHSYEQYF
>.|TRBJ2-3|TRBV20-1|few
TGCAGTGCTAGGGCCATGGGGCGGGATACGCAGTATTTT
CSARAMGRDTQYF
>.|TRBJ2-6|TRBV20-1|.
TGCAGTGCTAGCCCTGAGCACTCTGGGGCCAACGTCCTGACTTTC
CSASPEHSGANVLTF
>.|TRBJ2-1|TRBV2|.
TGTGCCAGCAGTGAACAGGGTCGGGGATACAATGAGCAGTTCTTC
CASSEQGRGYNEQFF